The 14 T cell receptor beta chains given below trace back to one sample, sequenced in a study of blood T cell repertoires in COVID-19. This table comes from immunoSEQ multiplex PCR, and its TCRdb copy is limited to in-frame clones, with some not included. The sample includes just over 350,000 clones, roughly 87% seen only once; the top ten take around 3%. The sequencing sample was made of PBMCs or T cells enriched from blood (not recorded which). These receptors were collected from a woman aged 25-40 years who had recovered from COVID-19.

In its sample, this clone was seen many times. The V and J genes are TRBV28 and TRBJ1-1, with TRBD1 matching over 7 bases. The CDR3 loop spans 14 amino acids. V trimming: 6 bases; J trimming: 2 bases; junction bases outside the gene matches: 6. Germline V gene lookup returns CDR1 MDHEN and CDR2 SYDVKM. CDR3 loop: CASSPHRGNTEAFF. The CDR3 region has the DNA TGTGCCAGCAGCCCACACAGGGGTAACACTGAAGCTTTCTTT. Filled out from reference TRBV28 and TRBJ1-1, the complete variable domain reads DVKVTQSSRYLVKRTGEKVFLECVQDMDHENMFWYRQDPGLGLRLIYFSYDVKMKEKGDIPEGYSVSREKKERFSLILESASTNQTSMYLCASSPHRGNTEAFFGQGTRLTVV.

This chain connects TRBV7-6 to TRBJ2-3; tentatively, D is TRBD1 (6 bases). Germline V lookup: CDR1 SGHVS, CDR2 FNYEAQ. This CDR3 contains 17 residues. With 0 bases removed from V and 1 base from J, the gap between germline ends came to 14 bases. The CDR3 DNA reads as TGTGCCAGCAGCTTAGCGGGGACATCGGTAGGCACAGATACGCAGTATTTT. Its protein is CASSLAGTSVGTDTQYF.

The CDR3, as DNA: TGTGCCAGCTCACCACCGGGACAAGCGGGGGGGCAGAATGAGCAGTTCTTC. Protein sequence: CASSPPGQAGGQNEQFF. J is TRBJ2-1 and V is TRBV18; 10 bases match TRBD2. The CDR3 is made up of 17 amino acids. CDR1 is KGHSH and CDR2 is LQKENI in the germline V gene. V shed 0 bases, J shed 7 bases, and the junction held 9 bases outside the gene matches.

The chain couples TRBV7-8 to TRBJ2-7; 11 bases map to TRBD2. Per the germline V gene, CDR1 is SGHVS and CDR2 is FQNEAQ. The CDR3 runs 18 residues. V lost 7 bases to trimming and J lost 0 bases; unmatched junction nucleotides: 14. CDR3 in DNA: TGTGCCAGCACCTTCCCTATCGTAACTAGCGGGAGCTCCTACGAGCAGTACTTC. It codes for CASTFPIVTSGSSYEQYF.

The gene calls are TRBV4-2 and TRBJ2-3; 11 nucleotides match TRBD2. V was pared by 7 bases and J by 2 bases, with 8 bases of the junction left unmatched. Germline V gives CDR1 LGHNA, CDR2 YNFKEQ. The CDR3 has 16 amino acids. CDR3 residues: CASTGTSGKHTDTQYF. The CDR3 nucleotides are TGTGCCAGCACCGGGACTAGCGGCAAACACACAGATACGCAGTATTTT.

Details on this clone: One junction end does not reproduce the germline sequence, and a read error may be involved. CDR3 DNA sequence: TGTGCCAGCAGTCCCCAATTCTCCGGGACAGGGGATCTCTTC. This codes for CASSPQFSGTGDLF. J is TRBJ2-1 and V is TRBV27, with 10 bases fitting TRBD1. Looked up from germline, CDR1 is MNHEY and CDR2 is SMNVEV (reference sequence). The CDR3 loop spans 14 amino acids.

V gene TRBV4-2 combines with J gene TRBJ2-1; no reliable D call. Germline CDR1 and CDR2: LGHNA and YNFKEQ. Deletions cut 0 bases from V and 6 bases from J, with 6 bases between. The CDR3 length is 13 residues. CDR3: CASSQDRVNEQFF. The DNA for the CDR3 is TGTGCCAGCAGCCAAGATCGCGTCAATGAGCAGTTCTTC.

This chain connects TRBV6-5 to TRBJ2-3, with D possibly TRBD1 on 5 matching bases. This CDR3 is built from 14 residues. With 0 bases removed from V and 14 bases from J, the gap between germline ends came to 18 bases. Per the germline V gene, CDR1 is MNHEY and CDR2 is SVGAGI. CDR3 nucleotides: TGTGCCAGCAGTTACTCAGAGACAGACCAGTCGAGGTATTTT. The encoded protein is CASSYSETDQSRYF.

This chain connects TRBV7-8 to TRBJ1-5; D remains ambiguous. The ends were cut back, 1 base at V and 4 bases at J, with 8 bases in the middle. This CDR3 spans 14 amino acids. CDR1 is SGHVS and CDR2 is FQNEAQ in the germline V gene. The CDR3 here is CASSLDRFNQPQHF. CDR3 DNA: TGTGCCAGCAGCTTAGACAGATTTAATCAGCCCCAGCATTTT.

The chain joins TRBV13 to TRBJ2-5; unclear D gene. The CDR3 runs 13 residues. Germline V lookup: CDR1 PRHDT, CDR2 FYEKMQ (reference sequence). Trimming removed 1 base at V and 4 bases at J, with 7 bases between. CDR3: CASSLASGETQYF. CDR3 DNA: TGTGCCAGCAGCTTAGCCTCCGGAGAGACCCAGTACTTC.

This clone was recorded once. The V and J genes are TRBV29-1 and TRBJ1-1; D not certain. Germline-derived CDR1 and CDR2 are SQVTM and ANQGSEA. Deletions cut 0 bases from V and 5 bases from J, with 4 bases between. CDR3 length equals 11 residues. CDR3 protein: CSVEEETEAFF. In DNA, the CDR3 is TGCAGCGTTGAAGAAGAGACTGAAGCTTTCTTT.

This chain links TRBV5-1 with TRBJ1-2; 7 bases match TRBD1. CDR1 and CDR2 (germline): SGHRS, YFSETQ. CDR3 length: 14 residues. V was clipped by 4 bases and J by 6 bases; unmatched bases: 9. CDR3 residues: CASSPDTGQNGYTF. Here the CDR3 DNA reads TGCGCCAGCAGCCCGGATACGGGACAGAATGGCTACACCTTC.

CDR3 sequence reads: CASSLAEYTQYF. The CDR3 nucleotides read TGTGCCAGCAGCTTAGCCGAGTATACGCAGTATTTT. J is TRBJ2-3 and V is TRBV28, with unresolved D. Trimming removed 6 bases from V and 7 bases from J, with 11 bases in between. Looked up from germline, CDR1 is MDHEN and CDR2 is SYDVKM. The CDR3 consists of 12 residues.

Turning to this clone: Germline is not matched at one junction end, which may reflect a read error. The chain is built from TRBV12-3 or TRBV12-4 and TRBJ2-7, with D perhaps matching TRBD2 (5 bases). The CDR3 covers 12 residues. The CDR3: CASSSIRLPRSF. As DNA, the CDR3 is TGTGCCAGCAGTTCGATCCGACTACCCAGAAGCTTC.